Listed below are T cell receptor beta chains from one sample, sequenced in a study of blood T cell repertoires in COVID-19. Profiled with immunoSEQ multiplex PCR; TCRdb holds only in-frame clones, not every one. The data show 200,000 or so clones, with 80% to 85% seen just once and roughly 4.9% held by the top ten. Sequenced material: peripheral blood. These receptors were obtained from a human donor in a cohort sampled during active COVID-19. CDR3s include the opening cysteine and the closing phenylalanine or tryptophan. Fields, in order: CDR3 DNA, CDR3 protein, D gene, J gene, clone size, V gene. The D gene is left open where the match is weak. Expanded clones are given a class, and other clones once, few, many or no size at all.

TGTGCCAGCAGTTTCGGACAGGGGCTTCCCCGGTACGAGCAGTACTTC | CASSFGQGLPRYEQYF | TRBD1 | TRBJ2-7 | once | TRBV27
TGTGCCAGCAGTGGGCCCCGACCGGAGGGCCGGGGAGATACGCAGTATTTT | CASSGPRPEGRGDTQYF | - | TRBJ2-3 | - | TRBV2
TGCGCCAGCAGCCCCCTCCGCAGCCAAGAGACCCAGTACTTC | CASSPLRSQETQYF | - | TRBJ2-5 | - | TRBV5-1
TGTGCCAGCAGCTTGCGGTCTACCAAAAACATTCAGTACTTC | CASSLRSTKNIQYF | - | TRBJ2-4 | - | TRBV11-2
TGTGCCAGCAGCCAGGTTGCGGGCGGTGGTTCATTAGGGAATCAGCCCCAGCATTTT | CASSQVAGGGSLGNQPQHF | - | TRBJ1-5 | medium-sized | TRBV7-4
TGTGCCAGCAGCAGGGATCCGAGGGCCTCCTCTGGAAACACCATATATTTT | CASSRDPRASSGNTIYF | - | TRBJ1-3 | once | TRBV7-9
TGTGCCAGCTCACCACTAGCGACAGGCCGCCCCTCTGGGGCCAACGTCCTGACTTTC | CASSPLATGRPSGANVLTF | - | TRBJ2-6 | - | TRBV18
TGTGCCAGCAGCGCGGGCAGGGGTCGTGAAAAACTGTTTTTT | CASSAGRGREKLFF | - | TRBJ1-4 | - | TRBV7-2
TGTGCCAGCAGCTTGGCTTCGGGTGCAAACGGGGATACGCAGTATTTT | CASSLASGANGDTQYF | - | TRBJ2-3 | - | TRBV5-4
TGTGCCAGCAGTTACTACCGCCCAGCAACTAATGAAAAACTGTTTTTT | CASSYYRPATNEKLFF | - | TRBJ1-4 | once | TRBV6-6
TGTGCCTGGAGTGGGGGGGGCAGGATTAGAGGCTACACCTTC | CAWSGGGRIRGYTF | - | TRBJ1-2 | - | TRBV30
TGTGCCAGTAGCCGGACTAGCGGGTCTTACAATGAGCAGTTCTTC | CASSRTSGSYNEQFF | TRBD2 | TRBJ2-1 | - | TRBV19
TGTGCCATCAGTCACGGTGGAGTATACGAGCAGTACTTC | CAISHGGVYEQYF | - | TRBJ2-7 | - | TRBV10-3
TGCAGTGCTAGAGGGCTTTATGGCTACACCTTC | CSARGLYGYTF | - | TRBJ1-2 | few | TRBV20-1
TGTGCCAGCAGTGAATACCGGGACAGTGAAGCTTTCTTT | CASSEYRDSEAFF | TRBD1 | TRBJ1-1 | once | TRBV6-1
TGTGCCAGCACCATATCCGGAGACACCATATATTTT | CASTISGDTIYF | - | TRBJ1-3 | - | TRBV18
TGTGCCAGCAGCAATGGCGGGGACACTGAAGCTTTCTTT | CASSNGGDTEAFF | - | TRBJ1-1 | - | TRBV21-1
TGTGCCAGCAGGGGGACAGGCTCCTCCACTGAAGCTTTCTTT | CASRGTGSSTEAFF | TRBD1 | TRBJ1-1 | - | TRBV6-5
TGCGCCAGCAGCCTTTCTAAGCGGGAGGGCCGTAACACCGGGGAGCTGTTTTTT | CASSLSKREGRNTGELFF | TRBD2 | TRBJ2-2 | - | TRBV5-1
TGTGCCAGCAGCGACACAAATTTGCCCCACGAGCAGTACTTC | CASSDTNLPHEQYF | - | TRBJ2-7 | medium-sized | TRBV6-5